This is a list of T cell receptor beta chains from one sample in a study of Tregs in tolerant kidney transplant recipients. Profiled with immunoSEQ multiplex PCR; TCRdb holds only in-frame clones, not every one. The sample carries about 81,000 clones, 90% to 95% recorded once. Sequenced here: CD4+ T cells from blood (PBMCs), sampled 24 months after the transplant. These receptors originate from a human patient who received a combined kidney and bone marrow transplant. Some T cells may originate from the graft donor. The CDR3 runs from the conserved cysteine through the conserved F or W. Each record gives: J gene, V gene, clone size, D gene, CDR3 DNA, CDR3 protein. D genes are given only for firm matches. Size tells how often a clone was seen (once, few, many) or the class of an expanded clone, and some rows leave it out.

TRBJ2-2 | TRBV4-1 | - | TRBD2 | TGCGCCAGCAGCCAACCTAGCGGGAGGGCCGGGGAGCTGTTTTTT | CASSQPSGRAGELFF
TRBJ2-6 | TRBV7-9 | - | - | TGTGCCAGCAGCTTATGGGGGGATGGGGCCAACGTCCTGACTTTC | CASSLWGDGANVLTF
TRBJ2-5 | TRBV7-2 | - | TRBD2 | TGTGCCAGCAGTGTAGCGGGAGTGGGGGAGACCCAGTACTTC | CASSVAGVGETQYF
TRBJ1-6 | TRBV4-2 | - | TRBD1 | TGTGCCAGCAGCCACATTCCGGGACAGGGTATGACACCCCTCCACTTT | CASSHIPGQGMTPLHF
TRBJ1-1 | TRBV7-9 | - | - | TGTGCCAGCAGCCTCCGATCAGGGGAAAACACTGAAGCTTTCTTT | CASSLRSGENTEAFF
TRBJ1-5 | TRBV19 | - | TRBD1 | TGTGCCAGTAGCCCCTCGGGCAGGGGGCATCAGCCCCAGCATTTT | CASSPSGRGHQPQHF
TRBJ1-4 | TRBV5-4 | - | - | TGTGCCAGCAGCTTGGCTTTGGGGGGAGGTGAAAAACTGTTTTTT | CASSLALGGGEKLFF
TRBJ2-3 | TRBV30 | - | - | TGTGCCCAAGGGGCAGCTGGGGCAGATACGCAGTATTTT | CAQGAAGADTQYF
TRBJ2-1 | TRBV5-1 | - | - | TGCGCCAGCAGCTTGGTCGGACAGACCTACAATGAGCAGTTCTTC | CASSLVGQTYNEQFF
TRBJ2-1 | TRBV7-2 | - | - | TGTGCCAGCAGATTAACGGGTACCTCCTACAATGAGCAGTTCTTC | CASRLTGTSYNEQFF
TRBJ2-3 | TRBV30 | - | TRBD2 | TGTGCCTGGAACCCTGAGGGACTAGCGGAGACAGATACGCAGTATTTT | CAWNPEGLAETDTQYF
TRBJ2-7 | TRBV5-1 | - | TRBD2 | TGCGCCAGCAGAGGGACTAGCGGTTCTACCTACGAGCAGTACTTC | CASRGTSGSTYEQYF
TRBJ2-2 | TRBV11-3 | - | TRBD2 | TGTGCCAGCAGCGCCGCCCCCCTAGCGGGCGGGAGCACCGGGGAGCTGTTTTTT | CASSAAPLAGGSTGELFF
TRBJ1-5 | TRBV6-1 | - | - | TGTGCCAGCAGTGAAAGGACGGACTTAAGGCCCCAGCATTTT | CASSERTDLRPQHF
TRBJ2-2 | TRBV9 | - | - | TGTGCCAGCAGCGTACTAGGGGCGAACACCGGGGAGCTGTTTTTT | CASSVLGANTGELFF
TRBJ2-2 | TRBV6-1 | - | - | TGTGCCAGCAGTGACAATCAGGCCGGGGAGCTGTTTTTT | CASSDNQAGELFF
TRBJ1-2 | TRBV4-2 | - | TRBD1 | TGTGCCAGCAGCCATGGGACAGGGGAATATGGCTACACCTTC | CASSHGTGEYGYTF
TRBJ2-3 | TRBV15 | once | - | TGTGCCACCAGCAGAGATTGGGCGACAGGGACTAGCACAGATACGCAGTATTTT | CATSRDWATGTSTDTQYF
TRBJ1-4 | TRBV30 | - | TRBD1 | TGTGCCGGCGACAGGGGGCGCGGTGAAAAACTGTTTTTT | CAGDRGRGEKLFF
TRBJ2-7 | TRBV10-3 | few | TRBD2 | TGTGCCATCACCGGGACTAGCGGGAAACCCTACGAGCAGTACTTC | CAITGTSGKPYEQYF
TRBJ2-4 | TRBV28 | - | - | TGTGCCAGCAGCCCCCAGGGTCGACTAGCCAAAAACATTCAGTACTTC | CASSPQGRLAKNIQYF
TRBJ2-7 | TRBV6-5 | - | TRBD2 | TGTGCCAGCAGTTACTCCGGGACTAGCTCCTACGAGCAGTACTTC | CASSYSGTSSYEQYF
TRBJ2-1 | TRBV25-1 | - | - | TGTGCCAGCAGTACGTATTTGGGCGGGCCGAGGGAGCAGTTCTTC | CASSTYLGGPREQFF
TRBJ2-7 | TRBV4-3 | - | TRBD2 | TGCGCCAGCAGCCAAGAACATGGACTAGCGGGAGACTACGAGCAGTACTTC | CASSQEHGLAGDYEQYF
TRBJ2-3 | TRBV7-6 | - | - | TGTGCCAGCAGCCCTCAGCGACTGCCTGGTACGCAGTATTTT | CASSPQRLPGTQYF
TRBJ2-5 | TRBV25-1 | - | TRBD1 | TGTGCCAGCAGCCGGACCCGGACAGGGTTGCAGGAGACCCAGTACTTC | CASSRTRTGLQETQYF
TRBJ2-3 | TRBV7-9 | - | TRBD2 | TGTGCCAGCAGACGCGGACTAGCCGGTGCGGATACGCAGTATTTT | CASRRGLAGADTQYF
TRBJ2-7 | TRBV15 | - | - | TGTGCCACCAGCGGAGGCTACGAGGACGAGCAGTACTTC | CATSGGYEDEQYF
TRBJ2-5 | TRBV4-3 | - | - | TGCGCCAGCAGCCAAGATACCGGGTTCACCCAGTACTTC | CASSQDTGFTQYF
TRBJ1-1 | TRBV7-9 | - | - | TGTGCCAGCAGCTTAGTTTTTTTAGACAGGCGATTAACTGAAGCTTTCTTT | CASSLVFLDRRLTEAFF